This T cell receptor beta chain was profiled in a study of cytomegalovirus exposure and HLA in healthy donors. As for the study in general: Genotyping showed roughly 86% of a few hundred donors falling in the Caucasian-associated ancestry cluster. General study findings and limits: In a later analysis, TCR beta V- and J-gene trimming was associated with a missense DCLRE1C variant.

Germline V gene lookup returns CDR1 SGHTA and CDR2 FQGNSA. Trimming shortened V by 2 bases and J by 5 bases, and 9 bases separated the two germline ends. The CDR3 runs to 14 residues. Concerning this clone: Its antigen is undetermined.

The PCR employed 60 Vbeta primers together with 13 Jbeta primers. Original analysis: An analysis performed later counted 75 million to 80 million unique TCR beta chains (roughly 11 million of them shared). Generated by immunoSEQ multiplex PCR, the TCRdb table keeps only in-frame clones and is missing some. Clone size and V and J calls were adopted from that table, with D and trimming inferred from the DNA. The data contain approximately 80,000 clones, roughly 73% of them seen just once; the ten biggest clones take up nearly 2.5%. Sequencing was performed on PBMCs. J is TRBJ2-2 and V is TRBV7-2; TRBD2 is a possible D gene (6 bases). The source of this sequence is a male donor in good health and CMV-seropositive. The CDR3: CASSLRRDTGELFF. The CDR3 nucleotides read TGTGCCAGCAGCTTAAGGCGGGATACCGGGGAGCTGTTTTTT.